Sequencing of this TCR beta chain was carried out in a study of blood T cell repertoires in COVID-19. The V segment lost 3 bases and the J segment 5 bases; nucleotides outside the gene matches: 3. The CDR3 is 14 amino acids. In germline, CDR1 is SGDLS, CDR2 YYNGEE. The repertoire was sequenced with immunoSEQ multiplex PCR; TCRdb's copy has only in-frame clones and lacks some. The data hold 68,000 or so clones, with just over 85% observed a single time. J is TRBJ2-5 and V is TRBV9; 11 bases are shared with TRBD2. The sequencing sample was made of peripheral blood. The receptor was isolated from a man in his forties or fifties with acute or convalescent COVID-19. CDR3 region: CASSAIAGGETQYF. In DNA form, the CDR3 reads TGTGCCAGCAGCGCCATAGCGGGGGGGGAGACCCAGTACTTC.